This TCR beta chain was recorded in a study of OX40 agonist ivuxolimab in advanced cancers. The wider study: Patients were treated with intravenous ivuxolimab, dosed at 0.01 to 10 mg/kg and infused every 2 weeks.

For this clone: Its antigen is unidentified.

Whole-study results and caveats: Relative to CD4+ cells, CD8+ T cells on average had more expanded clones. Normalized T-cell clonal expansion was also low in a subset of nonresponders.

Trimming removed 6 bases from V and 0 bases from J, with 18 bases in between. The CDR3 is 16 residues long. Per the germline V gene, CDR1 is SGHRS and CDR2 is YFSETQ. Sampling times: baseline, cycle 4 day 1, cycle 7 day 1. Repertoires were generated with immunoSEQ multiplex PCR, while TCRdb's copy carries only in-frame clones and drops some. The sample yields roughly 50,000 clones, roughly 86% seen once. This chain joins TRBV5-1 and TRBJ2-5, with D maybe TRBD2 (6 bases). The source is an adult with an advanced solid tumor such as melanoma, head and neck, liver or kidney cancer. The sample in question was CD4+ or CD8+ T cells sorted from blood, obtained in a trial of the OX40 agonist ivuxolimab. CDR3 sequence: CASISGGGAYQETQYF. CDR3 bases: TGCGCCAGCATCTCGGGTGGAGGGGCGTACCAAGAGACCCAGTACTTC. The whole variable domain, remainder taken from reference TRBV5-1 and TRBJ2-5, is KAGVTQTPRYLIKTRGQQVTLSCSPISGHRSVSWYQQTPGQGLQFLFEYFSETQRNKGNFPGRFSGRQFSNSRSEMNVSTLELGDSALYLCASISGGGAYQETQYFGPGTRLLVL.